This T cell receptor (beta chain) was recovered during a study of blood T cell repertoires in COVID-19. The V end was cut by 0 bases, the J end by 6 bases, with 12 bases between. Germline loops: CDR1 MNHNY, CDR2 SVGAGI (reference sequence). This CDR3 comprises 15 residues. Generated by immunoSEQ multiplex PCR, the TCRdb table keeps only in-frame clones and is missing some. This sample carries approximately 50,000 clones, around 88% of them seen once, and the ten largest clones take under 15%. Sequencing input: peripheral blood. This receptor was obtained from a human donor in a cohort sampled during active COVID-19. This rearrangement joins TRBV6-6 to TRBJ2-1; D might be TRBD2 (5 bases). The CDR3 here is CASSYSQTRVNEQFF. The CDR3 region has the DNA TGTGCCAGCAGTTACTCCCAAACTAGAGTCAATGAGCAGTTCTTC.